A selection of T cell receptor beta chains follows, all from one sample in a study of T cells expressing NK-cell markers. TCRdb reanalyzed the 5' RACE reads and collapses them to one entry per CDR3 protein, without DNA. The sample table sets out some 140,000 distinct CDR3 sequences. The source material was blood T cells: a sorted CD56 or NKG2C T cell subset, CD4+ or CD8+ T cells, or bulk PBMC T cells (not recorded which). These receptors were obtained from a woman in her forties or fifties in good health. The CDR3 runs from the conserved cysteine through the conserved F or W. Size values are once, few and many counts, or a class for expanded clones, and some rows have none.

>TRBV9|TRBJ1-1|NA|16
CASSVRPTGISTEAFF
>TRBV28|TRBJ2-4|NA|15
CASCPQGAAKNIQYF
>TRBV29-1|TRBJ2-1|NA|14
CSVELGTSSGEQFF
>TRBV4-1|TRBJ1-5|NA|15
CASSPRQDSNQPQHF
>TRBV5-6|TRBJ2-1|NA|15
CASSLGGARGNEQFF
>TRBV27|TRBJ1-2|NA|13
CASSFRTGEGYTF
>TRBV6-5|TRBJ2-5|NA|15
CASSYSAGGQETQYF
>TRBV27|TRBJ2-3|NA|15
CASSPAGFGTDTQYF
>TRBV4-1|TRBJ2-1|NA|13
CASSQGTAHEQFF
>TRBV20-1|TRBJ2-1|NA|15
CSARQLPEETNEQFF
>TRBV12-3/TRBV12-4|TRBJ2-7|NA|15
CASSSSANPGTEQYF
>TRBV4-1|TRBJ2-7|NA|14
CASSHSGTYSGQYF
>TRBV10-3|TRBJ2-2|NA|15
CAIMAGAGNTGELFF
>TRBV12-3/TRBV12-4|TRBJ2-1|NA|15
CASSSLSGTDNEQFF
>TRBV27|TRBJ1-1|NA|13
CASSGGLNTEAFF
>TRBV6-1|TRBJ1-5|NA|15
CASSVRDKALEPQHF
>TRBV7-9|TRBJ2-5|NA|14
CASSLGNSGGTQYF
>TRBV2|TRBJ2-7|NA|16
CASSDGGLAWSYEQYF
>TRBV27|TRBJ2-3|NA|14
CALKRGPGTDTQYF
>TRBV29-1|TRBJ1-2|NA|18
CSVEDLKGPSRPNYGYTF
>TRBV19|TRBJ2-1|NA|15
CASSIATPDHNEQFF
>TRBV28|TRBJ2-1|NA|13
CASSLDQWTEQFF
>TRBV28|TRBJ2-2|NA|16
CASSPPGLAETGELFF
>TRBV4-1|TRBJ2-7|NA|15
CASSPRWTGGYEQYF
>TRBV6-5|TRBJ2-3|NA|14
CASSYSSRPDTQYF
>TRBV5-6|TRBJ2-1|NA|14
CASSLSIQPEKQFF
>TRBV9|TRBJ2-3|NA|16
CASSVGLAGNTDTQYF
>TRBV7-8|TRBJ2-1|NA|18
CASSLAQSGRGSYNEQFF
>TRBV12-3/TRBV12-4|TRBJ2-7|NA|14
CASSFVGQGYEQYF
>TRBV7-9|TRBJ2-1|NA|12
CASSRVNNEQFF
>TRBV11-2|TRBJ2-1|NA|12
CASSLSGEEQFF
>TRBV6-4|TRBJ2-4|NA|14
CASSEALEADIQYF
>TRBV3-1|TRBJ1-2|NA|15
CASSQDGTGVYGYTF
>TRBV6-2/TRBV6-3|TRBJ1-1|NA|16
CASSYSILVGETEAFF
>TRBV6-2/TRBV6-3|TRBJ2-3|NA|18
CASSYERLAGEVTDTQYF
>TRBV4-1|TRBJ1-2|NA|15
CASSQVGWGADSYTF
>TRBV20-1|TRBJ1-2|NA|13
CSARAMGIYGYTF
>TRBV20-1|TRBJ1-2|NA|13
CSARVYRPYGYTF
>TRBV27|TRBJ2-1|NA|14
CASSSGLAGGILFF
>TRBV4-2|TRBJ1-4|NA|18
CASSQEVSEGPRNEKLFF
>TRBV15|TRBJ1-3|NA|15
CATSIGQGAGNTIYF
>TRBV7-9|TRBJ2-7|NA|14
CASSSGLNSYEQYF
>TRBV19|TRBJ1-5|NA|15
CASSIRSDSNQPQHF
>TRBV6-2/TRBV6-3|TRBJ2-7|NA|11
CATRDFYEQYF
>TRBV11-2|TRBJ2-4|NA|19
CASSLSAGLAGIAKNIQYF
>TRBV7-9|TRBJ1-2|NA|13
CASSFRFWEGYTF
>TRBV12-3/TRBV12-4|TRBJ2-2|NA|14
CASSIGTLGGELFF
>TRBV7-9|TRBJ1-2|NA|15
CASSLGIAGLYGYTF
>TRBV2|TRBJ2-7|NA|12
CASRSSFYEQYF
>TRBV5-5|TRBJ2-1|NA|19
CASSLGLAGEAPPYNEQFF
>TRBV7-2|TRBJ2-5|medium-sized|15
CASSREGNLGETQYF
>TRBV6-1|TRBJ1-2|NA|18
CASSEQRPKEFGNYGYTF
>TRBV5-1|TRBJ2-3|NA|14
CASSFGGGRDTQYF
>TRBV24-1|TRBJ2-1|NA|13
CATSLREYNEQFF
>TRBV7-9|TRBJ2-1|NA|17
CASSLEASGSSYNEQFF
>TRBV19|TRBJ2-5|NA|14
CASSMWGTQETQYF
>TRBV20-1|TRBJ1-5|NA|16
CSARDLTENLNQPQHF
>TRBV7-2|TRBJ2-7|NA|14
CASSLEPGTYEQYF